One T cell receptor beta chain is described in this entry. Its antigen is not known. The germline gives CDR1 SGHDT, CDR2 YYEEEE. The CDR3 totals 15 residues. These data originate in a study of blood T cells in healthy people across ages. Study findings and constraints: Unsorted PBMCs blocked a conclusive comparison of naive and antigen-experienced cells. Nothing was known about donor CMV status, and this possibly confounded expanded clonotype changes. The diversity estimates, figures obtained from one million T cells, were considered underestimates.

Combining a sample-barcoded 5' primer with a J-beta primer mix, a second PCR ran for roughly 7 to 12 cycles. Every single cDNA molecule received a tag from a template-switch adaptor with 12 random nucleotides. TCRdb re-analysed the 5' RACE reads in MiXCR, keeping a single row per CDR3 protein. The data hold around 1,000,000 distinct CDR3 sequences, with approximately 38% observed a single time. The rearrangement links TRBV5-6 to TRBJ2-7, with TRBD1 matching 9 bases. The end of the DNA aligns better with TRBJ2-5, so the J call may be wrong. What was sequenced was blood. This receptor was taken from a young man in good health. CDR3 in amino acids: CASSPRNRGRETQYF. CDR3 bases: TGTGCCAGCAGCCCCCGGAACAGGGGGCGAGAGACCCAGTACTTC.